The clone carrying this T cell receptor (beta chain) was seen a handful of times. The antigen remains undetermined. This specimen comes from a study of T cells in Graves' hyperthyroidism and ophthalmopathy. Regarding the study as a whole: Ophthalmopathy was predicted by the model a median of around 5.9 months ahead of onset. The blood repertoire included most of the expanded thyroid clonotypes above 0.001.

Germline CDR1 LGHDT, CDR2 YNNKEL (reference sequence). The CDR3 length is 14 residues. The V and J ends lost 5 bases and 4 bases, in that order; junction bases with no gene match: 6. TCR beta CDR3 regions were amplified from RNA transcripts. HTBI primers were the set used in a first-round RT-PCR of the TCR CDR3. A single record per CDR3 protein comes from TCRdb applying MiXCR to the multiplex PCR reads. This table has about half a million distinct CDR3 sequences, 20% to 25% appearing once. Subjects with ophthalmopathy showed a Clinical Activity Score no lower than 3, a NOSPECS grade no lower than 4, and a duration shorter than 3 months.

The chain has TRBV3-1 and TRBJ2-7, with 9 bases that match TRBD1. The sequence was collected from a woman aged 70-85 years with Graves' ophthalmopathy. Sequencing was done on a sample of blood. The CDR3 sequence: CASSKTGGTYEQYF. The CDR3 region has the DNA TGTGCCAGCAGCAAGACAGGGGGAACTTACGAGCAGTACTTC.